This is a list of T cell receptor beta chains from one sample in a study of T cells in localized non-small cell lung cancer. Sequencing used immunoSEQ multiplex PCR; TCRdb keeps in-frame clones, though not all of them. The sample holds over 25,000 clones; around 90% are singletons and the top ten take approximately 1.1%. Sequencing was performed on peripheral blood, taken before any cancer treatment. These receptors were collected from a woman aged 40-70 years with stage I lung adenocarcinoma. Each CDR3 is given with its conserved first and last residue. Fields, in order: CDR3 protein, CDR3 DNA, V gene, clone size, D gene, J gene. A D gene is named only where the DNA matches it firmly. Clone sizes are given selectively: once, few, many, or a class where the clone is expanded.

CASSRGLGAAQPQHF	TGTGCCAGCAGCCGGGGGCTGGGGGCGGCTCAGCCCCAGCATTTT	TRBV6-5	.	.	TRBJ1-5
CASSLPGRGENEKLFF	TGTGCCAGCAGCTTGCCAGGGAGAGGCGAGAATGAAAAACTGTTTTTT	TRBV5-6	.	.	TRBJ1-4
CASTHGDRAIEKLFF	TGTGCCAGCACCCATGGGGACAGGGCGATTGAAAAACTGTTTTTT	TRBV6-6	once	TRBD1	TRBJ1-4
CASRGTATGANVLTF	TGTGCCAGCAGAGGGACGGCCACTGGGGCCAACGTCCTGACTTTC	TRBV27	.	.	TRBJ2-6
CASSSVGGGSGNTIYF	TGTGCCAGCAGTTCCGTGGGGGGGGGCTCTGGAAACACCATATATTTT	TRBV28	.	.	TRBJ1-3
CASSLRGQGPHEQFF	TGTGCCAGCAGCTTAAGAGGACAGGGCCCCCATGAGCAGTTCTTC	TRBV7-8	.	TRBD1	TRBJ2-1
CASSFPGGREETQYF	TGTGCCAGCAGCTTCCCTGGAGGGAGGGAAGAGACCCAGTACTTC	TRBV5-8	.	TRBD2	TRBJ2-5
CAWSLPRSDSQLHF	TGTGCCTGGAGTCTGCCCCGCTCCGACAGCCAGCTCCACTTT	TRBV30	.	.	TRBJ1-6
CASSYPAGQEATRNEQFF	TGCGCCAGCAGCTACCCAGCCGGCCAGGAAGCAACTCGGAATGAGCAGTTCTTC	TRBV5-1	once	.	TRBJ2-1
CASSLSTGRGGDTIYF	TGTGCCAGCAGCCTCAGCACAGGGCGAGGGGGGGACACCATATATTTT	TRBV6-4	.	.	TRBJ1-3
CASSLEQGLEQYF	TGTGCCAGCAGCTTGGAACAGGGGCTTGAGCAGTACTTC	TRBV5-5	.	TRBD1	TRBJ2-7
CASSFRQGASQETQYF	TGTGCCAGTAGCTTCCGACAGGGGGCGAGTCAAGAGACCCAGTACTTC	TRBV19	.	TRBD1	TRBJ2-5
CASSIGPSFEKLFF	TGTGCCAGCAGTATCGGGCCGTCGTTTGAAAAACTGTTTTTT	TRBV28	.	.	TRBJ1-4
CASSTQGLAGAADTQYF	TGTGCCAGCAGCACCCAGGGACTAGCGGGAGCAGCCGATACGCAGTATTTT	TRBV7-3	.	TRBD2	TRBJ2-3
CASSRAGMNEQFF	TGTGCCAGCAGCCGGGCCGGGATGAATGAGCAGTTCTTC	TRBV7-7	.	.	TRBJ2-1
CATEDRGKAGNTIYF	TGTGCCACCGAGGACAGGGGCAAAGCGGGAAACACCATATATTTT	TRBV6-6	.	TRBD1	TRBJ1-3
CASSQDLGLVAGPSRDQYF	TGTGCCAGCAGCCAAGACCTCGGGTTGGTAGCGGGTCCTTCAAGAGACCAGTACTTC	TRBV4-2	.	TRBD2	TRBJ2-5
CASTTLSGRGSYNEQFF	TGTGCCAGCACAACCCTTAGCGGGAGAGGATCCTACAATGAGCAGTTCTTC	TRBV7-8	.	TRBD2	TRBJ2-1
CASSPGYSSTDTQYF	TGTGCCAGCTCACCTGGCTATTCTAGCACAGATACGCAGTATTTT	TRBV18	.	.	TRBJ2-3
CASRDRRPGTDTQYF	TGTGCCAGCAGAGACAGGCGCCCAGGGACAGATACGCAGTATTTT	TRBV11-2	.	.	TRBJ2-3
CASSLAPQGIYSGNTIYF	TGCGCCAGCAGCTTGGCCCCCCAGGGGATCTACTCTGGAAACACCATATATTTT	TRBV5-1	once	.	TRBJ1-3
CSPTVVTGGTDTQYF	TGCAGCCCAACGGTAGTGACAGGGGGAACAGATACGCAGTATTTT	TRBV29-1	once	TRBD1	TRBJ2-3